Ten or more counts support the clone carrying this TCR beta chain. Its target is unknown. The data stem from a study of response to subunit inactivated influenza vaccine. TCRdb itself ran the RT-PCR reads through MiXCR, one entry per CDR3 protein. The data show 450,000 to 600,000 distinct CDR3 sequences, 16% seen once. Study-wide findings and caveats: The authors put forward the suggestion that each seasonal influenza vaccination may bring in only a limited number of new T cells.

V was clipped by 4 bases and J by 0 bases, with 6 bases between them. Germline V gene lookup returns CDR1 LGHNA and CDR2 YSLEER. This CDR3 is built from 14 residues. Specimen: CD4+ T cells sorted from PBMCs, collected about 24 months after vaccination. The sequence was collected from a man aged 50-75 years who received an inactivated influenza vaccine. The chain links TRBV4-3 to TRBJ1-4; D might be TRBD1 (5 bases). The CDR3: CASSPTATNEKLFF. The CDR3 DNA reads as TGCGCCAGCAGCCCGACAGCAACTAATGAAAAACTGTTTTTT.